This T cell receptor (beta chain) was sequenced for a study of T cell responses to AZD1222 COVID-19 vaccine (TCRdb year 2021). With respect to the entire study: AZD1222 recipients whose second dose came at about 4 weeks and those whose second dose came at about 12 weeks were combined into one group, since spike-specific TCR depth and breadth did not differ between the two schedules. A total of around 240 trial participants underwent TCR sequencing, of whom 207 received two doses of AZD1222 and roughly 25 received two doses of the MenACWY control vaccine. Trial participants were enrolled by age into subgroups of 18-55, 56-69 and 70-plus years, and around 150, 29 and 61 TCR-sequenced participants, respectively, were included in these subgroups. Overall study results and their limits: CD4 TCRs associated with the vaccine covered the entire spike protein, and the dominant responses were in regions 160-218 and 743-854. Participants were mostly white British, with more females than males. The authors suggested clonal diversity may have been underestimated. Conclusions about previously exposed vaccinees are limited because only six or seven AZD1222 recipients were SARS-CoV-2 seropositive at baseline. Because no day 14 peak-response samples were available, the repertoires could be characterized only after the peak T cell response. Reportedly, close to half of the unique spike-specific TCRs recognized epitopes lying outside the regions that are mutated in the B.1.351 and B.1.1.7 variants. In the small 56-69-year group, the increase in depth fell short of significance, most likely because of low power. A significant rise in spike-specific TCR breadth and depth was observed after two AZD1222 doses relative to day 0 and relative to MenACWY recipients.

Measured from the cysteine to the phenylalanine, the CDR3 is 14 residues long. Here the CDR3 DNA is all that survives: 42 bases in frame from base 1. The germline V gene encodes CDR1 LNHDA and CDR2 SQIVND (reference sequence). Trimming leaves V shorter by 5 bases and J shorter by 4 bases, with the junction holding 4 bases beyond the gene matches. Concerning this clone: Its antigen remains unidentified. Base qualities are not recorded, but no much larger clone differs from it by a single base.

This specimen's time point label, interpreted: baseline before first vaccination. Samples from vaccinated people were obtained from the UK trials COV001 and COV002, which included a single-blind randomized controlled phase 2/3 trial of AZD1222 (ChAdOx1 nCoV-19) in healthy adults. For TCRbeta chain sequencing, PBMC samples from trial participants were taken at day 0 and at day 28 after the second dose. The CDR3 regions of human TCRbeta chains were analyzed by immunosequencing. The original methods were these. Repertoire TCRs were matched against a reference library of SARS-CoV-2-specific TCRs generated with the MIRA antigen-specificity platform. Breadth meant the fraction of unique TCRs that were SARS-CoV-2-associated, whereas depth meant the fraction of total T cells that were SARS-CoV-2-associated. Using the MIRA data, each spike-specific TCR was assigned both to the spike region to which the TCR was reactive and to a CD4 or CD8 class. Log10-transformed breadth and depth values were compared by one-way ANOVA with Sidak's multiple comparisons tests. TCRdb limited this immuneACCESS table to in-frame rearrangements with V and J called. A share of clones is missing; checked studies link under half to unresolved V genes, and the rest is unexplained. V and J calls and clone size come straight from that table; D and trimming were deduced from the DNA. This sample lists around 130,000 clones; 93% were detected once. The biggest ten clones account for around 3.3% of the sample.

In this chain, TRBV19 is recombined with TRBJ1-5; TRBD1 aligns with 8 central bases. This specimen consisted of peripheral blood, obtained on day 0 of AZD1222 vaccination. This clonotype was sampled from an adult in good health. This receptor carries the CDR3 CASSPGGRNQPQHF. The nucleotide sequence is TGTGCCAGTAGTCCAGGGGGCCGGAATCAGCCCCAGCATTTT.